This is a list of T cell receptor beta chains from one sample in a study of cytomegalovirus exposure and HLA in healthy donors. This table comes from immunoSEQ multiplex PCR, and its TCRdb copy is limited to in-frame clones, with some not included. The sample records 200,000 or so clones, 75% to 90% being singletons. The sequenced sample was PBMCs. The receptors originated from a man aged 18 to 35 in good health and CMV-seropositive. Each CDR3 is given with its conserved first and last residue. D genes are given only for firm matches. Part of the rows lack a size; the others show once, few, many or a class for expanded clones.

>TRBV27|.|TRBJ2-7|TRBD2
CASSSAELWEGQYF
TGTGCCAGCAGTTCCGCCGAACTATGGGAGGGGCAGTACTTC
>TRBV12-5|.|TRBJ2-1|.
CASPCWGPRNNEQFF
TGTGCTAGCCCTTGTTGGGGGCCCCGGAACAATGAGCAGTTCTTC
>TRBV15|few|TRBJ2-1|.
CATSRGDSNEQFF
TGTGCCACCAGCAGAGGGGACTCCAATGAGCAGTTCTTC
>TRBV11-3|once|TRBJ2-3|TRBD1
CASSPWTGGRADTQYF
TGTGCCAGCAGCCCGTGGACAGGGGGTCGAGCAGATACGCAGTATTTT
>TRBV28|once|TRBJ1-2|TRBD1
CASSLDRGHGYTF
TGTGCCAGCAGTCTGGACAGGGGGCACGGCTACACCTTC
>TRBV30|few|TRBJ2-1|.
CAWSRGLAQGEQFF
TGTGCCTGGAGCAGGGGTCTAGCCCAAGGCGAGCAGTTCTTC
>TRBV7-9|.|TRBJ2-7|.
CASSSYGTYEQYF
TGTGCCAGCAGCTCATACGGGACCTACGAGCAGTACTTC
>TRBV7-2|few|TRBJ2-7|.
CASSLADSSYEQYF
TGTGCCAGCAGCTTAGCGGACAGCTCCTACGAGCAGTACTTC
>TRBV7-9|.|TRBJ2-7|TRBD2
CASSLGWLAGEQYF
TGTGCCAGCAGCTTAGGATGGCTAGCGGGCGAGCAGTACTTC
>TRBV9|.|TRBJ2-3|.
CASSVVLSGSTDTQYF
TGTGCCAGCAGCGTAGTGCTAAGCGGGAGCACAGATACGCAGTATTTT
>TRBV7-3|.|TRBJ2-3|.
CASSDDQRGTDTQYF
TGTGCCAGCAGCGATGATCAGAGGGGCACAGATACGCAGTATTTT
>TRBV5-6|.|TRBJ2-1|.
CASSGPGLPVVEQFF
TGTGCCAGCAGTGGCCCAGGACTCCCCGTGGTGGAGCAGTTCTTC
>TRBV11-2|.|TRBJ2-1|TRBD1
CASRNRGGYNEQFF
TGTGCCAGCAGGAACAGGGGCGGGTACAATGAGCAGTTCTTC
>TRBV30|.|TRBJ1-3|.
CAWSPGNTIYF
TGTGCCTGGAGTCCAGGAAACACCATATATTTT
>TRBV29-1|.|TRBJ1-1|TRBD1
CSVRVAGTGDTEAFF
TGCAGCGTTAGGGTCGCCGGGACAGGGGACACTGAAGCTTTCTTT
>TRBV11-1|.|TRBJ2-1|TRBD2
CASSSGLAGNEQFF
TGTGCCAGCAGCTCGGGACTAGCGGGCAATGAGCAGTTCTTC
>TRBV30|.|TRBJ1-2|TRBD1
CAWRGTGGSGGYTF
TGTGCCTGGAGGGGAACAGGGGGCAGTGGAGGCTACACCTTC
>TRBV28|.|TRBJ1-1|TRBD1
CASKRQGATEAFF
TGTGCCAGCAAGCGACAGGGGGCTACTGAAGCTTTCTTT
>TRBV15|.|TRBJ2-7|TRBD1
CATSRDGTGYYEQYF
TGTGCCACCAGCAGAGACGGGACAGGTTACTACGAGCAGTACTTC
>TRBV5-5|.|TRBJ1-4|.
CASSLLFANEKLFF
TGTGCCAGCAGCTTGTTATTCGCTAATGAAAAACTGTTTTTT
>TRBV27|.|TRBJ2-1|.
CASSLWSLPGEQFF
TGTGCCAGCAGTTTATGGAGCCTACCCGGGGAGCAGTTCTTC
>TRBV5-6|.|TRBJ1-2|TRBD1
CASSTDRRYYGYTF
TGTGCCAGCAGCACGGACAGGCGTTACTATGGCTACACCTTC
>TRBV29-1|.|TRBJ1-1|TRBD1
CSVGRGQGARNTEAFF
TGCAGCGTTGGACGCGGACAGGGGGCGAGGAACACTGAAGCTTTCTTT
>TRBV5-1|once|TRBJ2-1|TRBD2
CASSSPEREPETQFF
TGCGCCAGCAGCTCGCCCGAGCGGGAGCCGGAGACGCAGTTCTTC
>TRBV12-2|.|TRBJ2-7|.
CASLFKAGTRASYEQYF
TGTGCAAGTCTCTTCAAGGCCGGGACTAGGGCATCCTACGAGCAGTACTTC
>TRBV9|once|TRBJ2-1|TRBD2
CASSVSGTRGNEQFF
TGTGCCAGCAGCGTATCCGGGACTAGGGGCAATGAGCAGTTCTTC
>TRBV2|.|TRBJ2-7|TRBD1
CASNEDRGYEQYF
TGTGCCAGCAATGAAGACAGGGGCTACGAGCAGTACTTC
>TRBV30|.|TRBJ1-5|.
CAWRVGAGEPNQPQHF
TGTGCCTGGAGGGTGGGGGCCGGAGAACCTAATCAGCCCCAGCATTTT
>TRBV18|.|TRBJ1-2|TRBD1
CASSPLGQNNYGYTF
TGTGCCAGCTCACCACTGGGACAGAATAACTATGGCTACACCTTC
>TRBV7-2|.|TRBJ2-1|TRBD2
CASSLGLAGGHNEQFF
TGTGCCAGCAGCCTCGGACTAGCGGGAGGTCACAATGAGCAGTTCTTC
>TRBV27|.|TRBJ1-1|TRBD1
CASSRHRGINTEAFF
TGTGCCAGCAGTCGTCACAGGGGGATCAACACTGAAGCTTTCTTT
>TRBV19|.|TRBJ1-2|TRBD1
CASSHRTGGGYTF
TGTGCCAGTAGTCACCGGACAGGGGGCGGCTACACCTTC
>TRBV29-1|.|TRBJ2-1|.
CSVDGGSYNEQFF
TGCAGCGTTGATGGGGGGAGTTACAATGAGCAGTTCTTC
>TRBV9|.|TRBJ2-7|TRBD2
CASSVGPRTSGSYEQYF
TGTGCCAGCAGCGTAGGCCCTCGGACTAGCGGGAGCTACGAGCAGTACTTC
>TRBV4-2|.|TRBJ2-1|TRBD2
CASSQDLVSAGGNEQFF
TGTGCCAGCAGCCAAGATCTTGTTTCCGCGGGAGGCAATGAGCAGTTCTTC
>TRBV29-1|.|TRBJ2-1|TRBD1
CSAGRTGAYNEQFF
TGCAGCGCTGGCCGGACAGGGGCCTACAATGAGCAGTTCTTC
>TRBV19|.|TRBJ1-2|.
CATGRKGGKSYGYTF
TGTGCCACCGGCAGAAAGGGGGGGAAGAGCTATGGCTACACCTTC
>TRBV5-1|.|TRBJ2-3|.
CASSLAVSRGADTQYF
TGCGCCAGCAGCTTGGCCGTATCCAGGGGCGCAGATACGCAGTATTTT
>TRBV7-9|.|TRBJ1-5|.
CASSLMGGEDQPQHF
TGTGCCAGCAGCTTAATGGGTGGGGAGGATCAGCCCCAGCATTTT
>TRBV2|once|TRBJ1-3|.
CASSPPGNWFSGNTIYF
TGTGCCAGCAGCCCCCCGGGGAATTGGTTCTCTGGAAACACCATATATTTT
>TRBV5-6|.|TRBJ2-7|.
CASSTLRGEQYF
TGTGCCAGCAGCACCCTCCGAGGCGAGCAGTACTTC
>TRBV4-2|.|TRBJ2-7|.
CASSQLLRPRSYEQYF
TGTGCCAGCAGCCAGCTCCTAAGGCCTAGGTCCTACGAGCAGTACTTC
>TRBV6-1|.|TRBJ1-1|TRBD1
CASSEVAGGAGGGEAFF
TGTGCCAGCAGTGAAGTGGCAGGGGGCGCCGGTGGTGGTGAAGCTTTCTTT